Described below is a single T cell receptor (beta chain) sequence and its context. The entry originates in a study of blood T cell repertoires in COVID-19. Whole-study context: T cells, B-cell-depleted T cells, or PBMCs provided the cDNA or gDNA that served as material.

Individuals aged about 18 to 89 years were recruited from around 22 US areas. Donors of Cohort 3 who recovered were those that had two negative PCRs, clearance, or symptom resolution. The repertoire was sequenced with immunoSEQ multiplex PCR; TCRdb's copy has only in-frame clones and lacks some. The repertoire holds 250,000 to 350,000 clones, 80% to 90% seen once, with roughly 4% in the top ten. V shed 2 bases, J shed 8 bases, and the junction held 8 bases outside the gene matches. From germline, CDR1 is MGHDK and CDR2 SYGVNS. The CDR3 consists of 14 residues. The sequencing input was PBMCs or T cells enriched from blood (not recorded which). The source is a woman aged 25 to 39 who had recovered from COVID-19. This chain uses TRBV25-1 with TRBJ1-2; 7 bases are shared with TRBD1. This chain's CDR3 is CASSEGADRWGYTF. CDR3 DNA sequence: TGTGCCAGCAGTGAAGGTGCGGACAGGTGGGGCTACACCTTC.